This T cell receptor beta chain was retrieved from a study of blood T cell repertoires in COVID-19. This CDR3 region has 14 residues. V dropped 0 bases and J dropped 3; count of bases not matched to a gene: 0. Germline assignment: CDR1 SGHTA and CDR2 FQGTGA. Assay: immunoSEQ multiplex PCR; the TCRdb copy retains only in-frame clones and omits some. The repertoire holds some 83,000 clones, with around 88% as singletons. The TCR comes from a man aged 60 to 75 with acute or convalescent COVID-19. The rearrangement uses TRBV7-3 and TRBJ2-7; 9 bases are a match to TRBD1. The material sequenced was peripheral blood. The CDR3 coding sequence is TGTGCCAGCAGCTTAACGGGACAGGGCTACGAGCAGTACTTC. The encoded protein is CASSLTGQGYEQYF.